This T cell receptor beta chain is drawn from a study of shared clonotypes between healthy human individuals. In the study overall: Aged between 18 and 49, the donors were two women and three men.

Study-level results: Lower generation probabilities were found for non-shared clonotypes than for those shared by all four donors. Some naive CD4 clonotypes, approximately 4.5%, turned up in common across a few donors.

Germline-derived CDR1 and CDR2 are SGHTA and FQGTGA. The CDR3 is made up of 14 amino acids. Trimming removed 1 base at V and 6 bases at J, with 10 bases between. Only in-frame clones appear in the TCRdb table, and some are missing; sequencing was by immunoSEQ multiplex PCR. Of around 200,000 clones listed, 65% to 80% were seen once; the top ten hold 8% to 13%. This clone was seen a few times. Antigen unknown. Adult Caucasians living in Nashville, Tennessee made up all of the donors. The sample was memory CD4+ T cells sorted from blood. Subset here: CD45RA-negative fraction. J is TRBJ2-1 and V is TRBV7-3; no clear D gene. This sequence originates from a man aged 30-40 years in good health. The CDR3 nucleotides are TGTGCCAGCAGCTTAAGCCTAGTGGGCAATGAGCAGTTCTTC. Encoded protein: CASSLSLVGNEQFF.